The 32 T cell receptor beta chains given below trace back to one sample, sequenced in a study of blood T cell repertoires in COVID-19. Here immunoSEQ multiplex PCR was the method, and the copy in TCRdb shows in-frame clones only, minus some. The sample consists of some 210,000 clones, roughly 89% of them appearing once. Sequencing was performed on PBMCs or T cells enriched from blood (not recorded which). The receptors come from a man aged 18 to 30 with acute COVID-19.

The genes are TRBV12-5 and TRBJ2-7, with 7 nucleotides matching TRBD1. The junction had 1 base not matched to a gene; V was cut back by 3 bases and J by 2 bases. This CDR3 is 13 amino acids long. Looked up from germline, CDR1 is LGHNT and CDR2 is FRNRAP. CDR3 in amino acids: CASGLDRAYEQYF. DNA for the CDR3: TGTGCTAGTGGTTTAGACAGGGCCTACGAGCAGTACTTC.

This clone turned up a few times. The chain recombines TRBV25-1 with TRBJ2-3; 9 positions match TRBD2. This CDR3 is 17 amino acids long. Germline-derived CDR1 and CDR2 are MGHDK and SYGVNS. V was pared by 2 bases and J by 5 bases, with 11 bases of the junction left unmatched. The CDR3 region has the DNA TGTGCCAGCAGTGAACGGAGGCGGGAGGGCCAGGGAGATACGCAGTATTTT. Amino acids: CASSERRREGQGDTQYF.

This clone has just one count. This rearrangement joins TRBV5-3 to TRBJ1-4; D might be TRBD1 (6 bases). TRBV5-3 is an ORF; its function is uncertain. The V gene lost 2 bases and the J gene lost 6 bases, with 14 bases spanning the gap. The CDR3 length is 15 residues. The CDR3 is CARSFRQVFYEKLFF. CDR3 DNA sequence: TGTGCCAGAAGCTTCAGACAGGTTTTTTATGAAAAACTGTTTTTT.

V gene TRBV4-1 combines with J gene TRBJ2-7, with 10 bases lining up with TRBD1. V trimming: 1 base; J trimming: 5 bases; junction bases outside the gene matches: 11. Germline CDR1 is MGHRA and CDR2 is YSYEKL. The CDR3 covers 17 residues. CDR3 in amino acids: CASSQGLRDRGRNEQYF. The CDR3 DNA follows: TGCGCCAGCAGCCAAGGGCTAAGGGACAGGGGTCGGAACGAGCAGTACTTC.

CDR3 nucleotides: TGTGCCAGCAGGGGACAGGGAACCTACGAGCAGTACTTC. Protein product: CASRGQGTYEQYF. The chain uses TRBV2 and TRBJ2-7, with TRBD1 matching over 9 bases. The CDR3 loop spans 13 amino acids. Germline V gene data show CDR1 as SNHLY and CDR2 as FYNNEI. V gave up 6 bases and J gave up 2 bases; unmatched junction bases: 2. The full variable domain, in which reference TRBV2 and TRBJ2-7 provide the parts outside the CDR3, is EPEVTQTPSHQVTQMGQEVILRCVPISNHLYFYWYRQILGQKVEFLVSFYNNEISEKSEIFDDQFSVERPDGSNFTLKIRSTKLEDSAMYFCASRGQGTYEQYFGPGTRLTVT.

This clone was picked up one time. The rearrangement joins TRBV7-9 to TRBJ2-5; maybe TRBD2 (5 bases). V was clipped by 5 bases and J by 7 bases, with 14 bases between them. The germline gives CDR1 SEHNR, CDR2 FQNEAQ (reference sequence). The length of the CDR3 is 13 residues. CDR3 DNA: TGTGCCAGCAGCAGTACAGCGGCGGGGACCCAGTACTTC. This gives the protein CASSSTAAGTQYF. The whole variable domain, filled in from reference TRBV7-9 and TRBJ2-5, reads DTGVSQNPRHKITKRGQNVTFRCDPISEHNRLYWYRQTLGQGPEFLTYFQNEAQLEKSRLLSDRFSAERPKGSFSTLEIQRTEQGDSAMYLCASSSTAAGTQYFGPGTRLLVL.

This clone was found a few times. The rearrangement uses TRBV27 and TRBJ2-5; tentative D call: TRBD2 (8 bases). V gave up 5 bases and J gave up 4 bases, with 17 bases separating them. The CDR3 is 15 amino acids. In germline, CDR1 is MNHEY, CDR2 SMNVEV (reference sequence). CDR3 sequence: CASSSNGRGRETQYF. CDR3 coding DNA: TGTGCCAGCAGTAGCAACGGGAGGGGGCGAGAGACCCAGTACTTC.

This rearrangement joins TRBV6-5 to TRBJ2-7; 12 positions agree with TRBD2. V lost 7 bases and J lost 4; bases outside the gene matches: 8. This CDR3 comprises 15 residues. The germline gives CDR1 MNHEY, CDR2 SVGAGI. The DNA for the CDR3 is TGTGCCAGCACCGAACAGACTAGCGGGAGTTACGAGCAGTACTTC. Translation: CASTEQTSGSYEQYF.

This clone was recorded a few times. The chain couples TRBV7-2 to TRBJ2-7; 12 nucleotides line up with TRBD2. Germline V gives CDR1 SGHTA, CDR2 FQGNSA. The CDR3 length is 15 residues. Trimming cost V 5 bases and J 7 bases; bases outside gene matches: 9. CDR3: CASSLRLAGVEEQYF. Here the CDR3 DNA reads TGTGCCAGCAGCCTAAGACTAGCGGGAGTAGAAGAGCAGTACTTC. Filled out from reference TRBV7-2 and TRBJ2-7, the complete variable domain reads GAGVSQSPSNKVTEKGKDVELRCDPISGHTALYWYRQSLGQGLEFLIYFQGNSAPDKSGLPSDRFSAERTGGSVSTLTIQRTQQEDSAVYLCASSLRLAGVEEQYFGPGTRLTVT.

This clone was detected only a few times. The CDR3, as DNA: TGCGCCAGCAGTTCGCTCCGGGGACTAGCCAGAGAGACCCAGTACTTC. The encoded protein is CASSSLRGLARETQYF. The genes are TRBV5-1 and TRBJ2-5, with 9 positions matching TRBD2. Germline trimming cut 5 bases from V and 4 bases from J; bases unmatched to any gene: 12. Germline CDR1 reads SGHRS; CDR2 reads YFSETQ. There are 16 residues in the CDR3.

This chain connects TRBV2 to TRBJ1-5, with 10 bases identical to TRBD1. The CDR3 length is 15 residues. After removal of 7 bases from V and 4 bases from J, the junction contained 7 bases not matched to a gene. The germline gives CDR1 SNHLY, CDR2 FYNNEI. The CDR3 bases are TGTGCCAGCAATCGAGACAGGGGGCGAAATCAGCCCCAGCATTTT. Protein product: CASNRDRGRNQPQHF.

The J gene is TRBJ2-4, the V gene TRBV10-3, with TRBD2 identical over 8 bases. The CDR3 is 17 amino acids. V shed 1 base, J shed 5 bases, and the junction held 10 bases outside the gene matches. In germline, CDR1 is ENHRY, CDR2 SYGVKD. As DNA, the CDR3 is TGTGCCATCAGTGAGTTGAGTGGGAGCGGGGGCCAAAACATTCAGTACTTC. Translating gives CAISELSGSGGQNIQYF.

This sequence joins TRBV18 and TRBJ1-2; D unresolved. The CDR3 has 12 residues. Germline V gives CDR1 KGHSH, CDR2 LQKENI. The V end lost 3 bases, the J end lost 5 bases, and 7 bases lay between the germline ends. The CDR3 nucleotides are TGTGCCAGCTCACCTAGAGAATATGGCTACACCTTC. Its translation is CASSPREYGYTF.

V and J are TRBV16 and TRBJ1-5, with TRBD1 as a possible D gene (6 bases). Trimming removed 1 base from V and 6 bases from J, with 19 bases in between. The germline CDR1 and CDR2 sequences are KGHSY and FQNENV. This CDR3 is 17 amino acids long. The CDR3 loop reads CASSQFGLLGAGQPQHF. The CDR3, as DNA: TGTGCCAGCAGCCAATTCGGTCTTCTGGGGGCAGGTCAGCCCCAGCATTTT.

The V and J genes are TRBV30 and TRBJ1-2; TRBD1 matches at 7 bases. The CDR3 sequence is 14 residues long. Germline V gene sequence: CDR1 GTSNPN, CDR2 SVGIG (reference sequence). V was pared by 5 bases and J by 5 bases, with 11 bases of the junction left unmatched. CDR3 in amino acids: CAWWTGHSSYGYTF. As DNA, the CDR3 is TGTGCCTGGTGGACAGGCCATTCCTCTTATGGCTACACCTTC.

This chain connects TRBV15 to TRBJ1-3; D is perhaps TRBD1 (5 bases). The V gene lost 4 bases and the J gene lost 0 bases, with 10 bases spanning the gap. The germline V gene encodes CDR1 LNHNV and CDR2 YYDKDF (reference sequence). This CDR3 is 15 amino acids long. CDR3 DNA: TGTGCCACCAGCAAGCGGGGCCACTCTGGAAACACCATATATTTT. This gives the protein CATSKRGHSGNTIYF.

This clone has a single count. This chain joins TRBV19 and TRBJ1-5; a weak D match, TRBD1 (5 bases). CDR3 length equals 15 residues. Germline V gene lookup returns CDR1 LNHDA and CDR2 SQIVND (reference sequence). Trimming stripped 7 bases from V and 1 base from J, with 14 bases between. The CDR3 protein is CASKSGVKSNQPQHF. As DNA, the CDR3 is TGTGCCAGTAAGTCGGGGGTAAAAAGCAATCAGCCCCAGCATTTT.

The chain recombines TRBV27 with TRBJ1-2; 7 bases match TRBD1. CDR1 is MNHEY and CDR2 is SMNVEV in the germline V gene (reference sequence). This CDR3 has 13 residues. The trim removed 5 bases at V and 2 bases at J, leaving 2 bases unmatched. CDR3 loop: CASSPTGNYGYTF. The CDR3 DNA follows: TGTGCCAGCAGTCCGACAGGGAACTATGGCTACACCTTC.

The genes are TRBV7-8 and TRBJ2-7, with D perhaps TRBD2 (7 bases). CDR3 length: 13 amino acids. The germline CDR1 and CDR2 sequences are SGHVS and FQNEAQ. Trimming took 3 bases from V and 6 from J, leaving 12 bases between them. DNA for the CDR3: TGTGCCAGCAGCTTTGCGGGGGCCTCCGAGCAGTACTTC. As protein: CASSFAGASEQYF.

The chain joins TRBV5-6 to TRBJ2-1; 8 bases agree with TRBD1. V trimming: 4 bases; J trimming: 3 bases; junction bases outside the gene matches: 9. CDR1 is SGHDT and CDR2 is YYEEEE in the germline V gene. CDR3 size: 16 residues. CDR3 nucleotides: TGTGCCAGCAGCGCAGGACAGGGATTAAGCTACAATGAGCAGTTCTTC. Translation gives CASSAGQGLSYNEQFF.

This chain joins TRBV19 and TRBJ1-2; 8 bases agree with TRBD1. This CDR3 spans 14 amino acids. Germline assignment: CDR1 LNHDA and CDR2 SQIVND (reference sequence). Losses at the gene ends were 6 bases for V and 3 bases for J; bases not matched to a gene: 6. CDR3 nucleotides: TGTGCCAGTAGAGGACAGGGCGTCGACTATGGCTACACCTTC. Encoded protein: CASRGQGVDYGYTF. Filled out from reference TRBV19 and TRBJ1-2, the complete variable domain reads DGGITQSPKYLFRKEGQNVTLSCEQNLNHDAMYWYRQDPGQGLRLIYYSQIVNDFQKGDIAEGYSVSREKKESFPLTVTSAQKNPTAFYLCASRGQGVDYGYTFGSGTRLTVV.

V is TRBV3-1 (or the pseudogene TRBV3-2) and J is TRBJ2-7; 10 bases are shared with TRBD2. V dropped 1 base and J dropped 3; count of bases not matched to a gene: 3. CDR1 is LGHDT and CDR2 is YNNKEL in the germline V gene (reference sequence). The CDR3 spans 15 residues. Here the CDR3 reads CASSQGLAGVYEQYF. The CDR3 DNA reads TGTGCCAGCAGCCAAGGCCTAGCGGGGGTCTACGAGCAGTACTTC.

The gene calls are TRBV28 and TRBJ2-6; TRBD1 is a possible D gene (5 bases). Germline V CDR1 and CDR2: MDHEN, SYDVKM. This CDR3 comprises 18 residues. Trimming took off 2 bases at V and 1 base at J, with 15 bases between the two ends. The DNA for the CDR3 is TGTGCCAGCAGTTTACTAGACCCAGGGTATTCTGGGGCCAACGTCCTGACTTTC. This sequence encodes CASSLLDPGYSGANVLTF.

This clone was detected once. This chain uses TRBV18 with TRBJ1-1; possible D gene TRBD1, 5 bases. The germline V gene encodes CDR1 KGHSH and CDR2 LQKENI. V lost 8 bases and J lost 3, with 13 bases in between. The CDR3 extends over 13 amino acids. The CDR3 DNA reads as TGTGCCAGCACCACGGAGGGGCACACTGAAGCTTTCTTT. As protein: CASTTEGHTEAFF.

The chain couples TRBV9 to TRBJ2-1; 8 bases are a match to TRBD1. Germline assignment: CDR1 SGDLS and CDR2 YYNGEE. The trim removed 4 bases at V and 0 bases at J, leaving 3 bases unmatched. This CDR3 comprises 15 residues. CDR3 residues: CASSQGQGSYNEQFF. The CDR3 DNA is TGTGCCAGCAGCCAAGGACAGGGCTCCTACAATGAGCAGTTCTTC.

The chain's CDR3 is CASSIVVLEETQYF. The CDR3 nucleotides read TGTGCCAGTAGTATAGTCGTATTAGAAGAGACCCAGTACTTC. The rearrangement joins TRBV19 to TRBJ2-5; D call uncertain. CDR3 length: 14 residues. V lost 1 base and J 3 bases, leaving 9 bases between the germline ends. CDR1 is LNHDA and CDR2 is SQIVND in the germline V gene (reference sequence).

This chain joins TRBV14 and TRBJ2-7; D gene uncertain. The V gene lost 4 bases and the J gene lost 6 bases, with 13 bases spanning the gap. This CDR3 has 13 residues. Germline lookup yields CDR1 SGHDN and CDR2 FVKESK. Here the CDR3 DNA reads TGTGCCAGCAGCCCCCAAGGTGGCGGCGAGCAGTACTTC. The encoded protein is CASSPQGGGEQYF.

The rearrangement uses TRBV28 and TRBJ2-7, with a weak D call TRBD1 (6 bases). CDR3 length equals 16 residues. Deletions cut 6 bases from V and 2 bases from J, with 20 bases between. Germline CDR1 is MDHEN and CDR2 is SYDVKM. The CDR3 DNA is TGTGCCAGCAGCTCTACTGGGACACCCGAAACCTACGAGCAGTACTTC. This translates into CASSSTGTPETYEQYF.

The chain is built from TRBV19 and TRBJ2-1; D might be TRBD1 (5 bases). Germline-derived CDR1 and CDR2 are LNHDA and SQIVND (reference sequence). This CDR3 contains 13 residues. Deletions cut 6 bases from V and 3 bases from J, with 9 bases between. DNA for the CDR3: TGTGCCAGTAGGGGGCCTAACTACAATGAGCAGTTCTTC. It translates to CASRGPNYNEQFF.

The chain couples TRBV28 to TRBJ2-3, with 11 bases identical to TRBD1. After removal of 4 bases from V and 5 bases from J, the junction contained 11 bases not matched to a gene. Germline loops: CDR1 MDHEN, CDR2 SYDVKM. This CDR3 has 17 amino acids. This chain's CDR3 is CASSSIKDRGREDTQYF. CDR3 in DNA: TGTGCCAGCAGTTCAATAAAGGACAGGGGGCGCGAAGATACGCAGTATTTT.

The genes are TRBV28 and TRBJ1-4; 7 nucleotides agree with TRBD1. The CDR3 runs to 16 residues. The trim removed 6 bases at V and 7 bases at J, leaving 14 bases unmatched. CDR1 and CDR2 from the germline V gene are MDHEN and SYDVKM. Here the CDR3 DNA reads TGTGCCAGCAGCCGAACCGACAGGGTAGAAGGTGAAAAACTGTTTTTT. Translating gives CASSRTDRVEGEKLFF.

The chain employs TRBV6-5 and TRBJ1-5; no firm D call. Germline V lookup: CDR1 MNHEY, CDR2 SVGAGI. The V and J ends lost 3 bases and 6 bases respectively, with 9 bases between them. The CDR3 spans 13 residues. This CDR3 is CASSYSVRQPQHF. CDR3 nucleotide sequence: TGTGCCAGCAGTTATTCTGTTCGTCAGCCCCAGCATTTT.